This T cell receptor beta chain originates from a study of persistence of HIV-infected CD4 T cells. Study as a whole: Donors had been on suppressive ART for a median of roughly 8 years.

An overlapping HIV-1 Gag peptide pool stimulated these cells at 1 ug/peptide/mL. Sorted nonresponding memory CD4+ T cells were CD40L-negative, CD69-negative, CD45RO-high. Anti-CD28/CD49d costimulation, CD40-blocking antibody and enfuvirtide were given to CD8-depleted PBMCs for about 19 hours. Whole-study findings and limits: Antigen-responding cells were enriched for degenerate expanded CDR3beta sequences.

This was the immunoSEQ version 4 assay in survey mode. TCRdb's table, derived via immunoSEQ multiplex PCR, lists solely in-frame clones and lacks some. The top ten clones hold 18% of a sample with about 32,000 clones, approximately 85% of them seen once. Note on this clone: Its target is not known.

This sequence originates from an adult woman with HIV who was CMV-seropositive. Sequenced material: CD4+ T cells sorted from PBMCs after roughly 18-hour stimulation, taken from a patient who received antiretroviral therapy.

CDR3 coding DNA: TGTGCCAGCAGGATGGGACAGGGAGGAATCTATGGCTACACCTTC. Amino acids: CASRMGQGGIYGYTF. V is TRBV6-4 and J is TRBJ1-2; 9 positions agree with TRBD1. The CDR3 length is 15 residues. The ends lost 6 bases at V and 4 bases at J; junction bases unmatched: 9. In germline, CDR1 is MRHNA, CDR2 SNTAGT.